The subject of this entry is one TCR beta chain. This clone was detected once. What antigen it recognizes has not been identified. No quality values exist for individual bases; no much larger clone is one base distant. The data originate from a study of cytomegalovirus exposure and HLA in healthy donors (TCRdb year 2017). Regarding the study in general: In an earlier analysis of some 610 of the donors, about 260 Gb of sequence data and just under 120 million unique TCR beta sequences from about 179 million T cells were reported. An early release that covered some 640 HLA-typed donors contained approximately 290 gigabases of sequencing data and about 84 million unique TCR sequences. Among the roughly 430 genotyped donors, approximately 77% belonged to the genetic ancestry cluster associated with self-reported Caucasian donors. The study aimed to test whether signatures of past pathogen exposure could be identified by cataloging public T cell receptors. Using immunosequencing, the study profiled T cell repertoires from approximately 700 subjects and related those repertoires to cytomegalovirus serostatus. In addition to the first cohort of about 650 subjects, a separate validation cohort of approximately 130 different subjects was used. To predict cytomegalovirus infection status, the study brought together high-throughput TCR immunosequencing, statistical association of individual TCRs with disease status, and machine learning. In a later analysis, previously published TCR beta repertoires from 666 donors were re-analyzed and high-resolution HLA genotyping was added so that TCR occurrence patterns could be studied. Rather than using new phenotypic data, the later analysis identified candidate immune exposures from TCR beta sequences and from how often those sequences occurred across donors. An earlier analysis of approximately 640 of the donors applied high-throughput TCR beta sequencing to assess whether each TCR beta V gene segment acted as functional or pseudogenic. Donor age, sex, ethnicity and CMV serostatus were compiled together with the repertoire data. Genome-wide SNP genotypes for about 65% of the 666 donors were used in a later genetic analysis, which treated that subset as a discovery cohort. Every repertoire in the discovery cohort had been generated on one and the same sequencing platform. Both class I and class II loci were covered by HLA typing, at four-digit resolution. The number of typed donors differed by locus: about 629-640 for A, B, C, DRB1 and DQB1; 500 to 550 for DQA1; 606 for DPA1; and around 450 for DPB1. Because of strong linkage in the cohort, roughly 5 DR-DQ haplotypes were treated as single units for association and clustering. Among around 400 genotyped donors of the cohort, an average of approximately 220,000 unique TCR beta nucleotide sequences was sequenced per donor, of which 15% to 20% were non-productive.

The research as a whole found: Broadly in line with IMGT annotations, most TCR beta V segments showed up in productive rearrangements about 87% or about 30% of the time in an earlier analysis of around 550 of the donors. V-gene and J-gene trimming of TCR beta chains was associated with a missense DCLRE1C variant in a later genetic analysis, and the association was replicated in an independent cohort. In a later analysis, TCR association rates were found to vary across HLA loci, with the most associated TCRs seen for DRB1 alleles and the fewest for HLA-C alleles. According to the authors, the approach could potentially be generalized to other disease states and immunological phenotypes. In a later analysis, 15,000 to 20,000 TCR beta sequences were associated with specific HLA alleles at a false discovery rate of 0.05. Several of the top co-occurrence clusters appeared to be linked to parvovirus B19, influenza, CMV and Epstein-Barr virus, according to a later analysis. The cohort was sequenced for TCR beta chains only, and without alpha or paired-chain data the features that could be detected were limited. A further reported finding was that TCR beta sequences accurately predicted the HLA-A and HLA-B alleles for most subjects in the first cohort. For the cohort, immune exposure information was limited to CMV serostatus. Correlated functional status among segregating V segments might reflect linkage disequilibrium, but an unknown experimental factor could not be ruled out. In the study, 150 to 200 TCR beta chains were listed as associated with cytomegalovirus. In a later analysis, HLA-associated TCR beta chains showed more clonal expansion and lower generation probabilities than non-associated chains that were equally common. When HLA alleles, especially DR and DQ, strongly co-occurred, TCR associations were difficult to assign to individual alleles. HLA typing was unavailable for some donors at each locus, so association tests used only the typed subset. Because counts were too low, some 16 rarely observed V segments, including chromosome 9 orphons, were excluded from the earlier analysis of some 540 of the donors. While some public TCRs were present in many individuals, most TCR sequences turned up only very rarely across donors. A cluster of highly shared sequence variants was judged likely to be a technical artifact of the sequencing pipeline. Some IMGT-functional V segments, including TRBV6-2 and TRBV6-3, could not be told apart with the 87-base-pair reads, so those segments were excluded. Sequencing depth was assumed to be roughly uniform across donors in the presence/absence analyses, though that assumption may not hold. A later analysis found that most CMV-associated TCR beta chains appeared HLA-restricted, with HLA associations seemingly driven largely by CMV exposure. In a later genetic analysis, fewer N-insertions in productive TCRs were reported among donors in an Asian-associated ancestry cluster than the roughly 700-donor mean. Three of the identified cytomegalovirus-associated TCR beta chains were confirmed in vitro to be specific for cytomegalovirus antigens. In both the original and validation cohorts, the classifier was reported to diagnose cytomegalovirus status with high specificity and sensitivity.

The cohort consisted of hundreds of healthy bone marrow donors. At the time of sampling, all cohort members were nominally healthy, though unrecorded immune exposures were likely present. The donor was CMV seropositive and was included in the group of some 290 seropositive cohort members. Every donor gave a peripheral blood sample, and the peripheral blood mononuclear cells from that sample were used for TCR beta sequencing. Genomic DNA extraction from the blood cell samples was performed with the Qiagen DNeasy Blood Extraction Kit. Library construction relied on the immunoSEQ multiplex PCR assay. For the multiplex PCR, a mixture combining 60 forward primers for TCR Vbeta segments and 13 reverse primers for TCR Jbeta segments was used. Amplification of the CDR3 region of rearranged TCR beta genes was performed with a multiplex PCR assay on genomic DNA. Amplified TCR beta libraries were sequenced as 87-base-pair reads on the Illumina HiSeq System. Regarding the original processing steps: Across the 600 to 700 repertoires, a later analysis counted tens of millions of unique TCR beta chains, 9.5 million to 12 million of which were shared by at least two donors. Raw reads were error-corrected and collapsed into unique sequences by a nearest-neighbor algorithm in which closely related sequences were merged to remove PCR and sequencing errors. CDR3 sequences were aligned to IMGT reference sequences to assign V, D and J gene segments. For a sequence to be retained, at least a six-nucleotide match to both a V gene segment and a J gene segment was required. Rearrangements were classified as productive when the CDR3 lacked stop codons and remained in frame with V and J, and all other rearrangements were classified as non-productive. CDR3 was defined by IMGT convention, running from the second conserved V-encoded cysteine to the conserved J-encoded phenylalanine. The earlier analysis of approximately 500 of the donors excluded sequences that lacked an unambiguous match to a single V gene segment. An earlier analysis of a few hundred of the donors called V segments functional above 56.7% productive rearrangements and segregating when the between-donor standard deviation exceeded 5%. To diagnose cytomegalovirus status from the catalog of TCR beta chain sequences, a statistical classification framework was built. In a later analysis, V and J genes were assigned by comparing TCR nucleotide sequences against IMGT/GENE-DB human TR gene sequences. In a later analysis, CDR3 sequences and most-parsimonious VDJ recombination scenarios were assigned using the TCRdist pipeline. In a later analysis, each TCR beta chain was defined by its CDR3 amino acid sequence together with its V-gene family, and reads without a unique V-gene family were excluded. As a way to deal with suspected cross-contamination and a sequencing artifact, a later analysis dropped under 600 nucleotide sequences that were highly shared and had low generation probability. In a later analysis, a clonal expansion index was calculated for each public chain from normalized within-repertoire ranks of inferred template counts. In a later analysis, generation probabilities were computed using a VDJ recombination model fitted to out-of-frame rearrangements, and the results were checked against IGoR. Hypergeometric tests were used in a later analysis to score TCR-TCR, TCR-HLA and TCR-CMV co-occurrence, with a repertoire-size bias correction applied to the TCR pairs. To estimate false discovery rates, a later analysis permuted the HLA or CMV assignments 20 times. In a later analysis, co-occurring TCRs were grouped using DBSCAN, and TCRdist sequence similarity was added for clustering within HLA-allele-positive subsets. For co-occurrence clustering, repertoires with fewer than 30,000 or more than 120,000 public chains were excluded, along with 5 or 6 repertoires with anomalous nucleotide sharing. TCRdb holds this immuneACCESS table with in-frame rearrangements only. Some clones are missing; in checked studies, unresolved V genes explain under half, and the rest has no known cause. V and J calls and clone size are those listed in that table; D and trimming were worked out from the DNA. The sample records 40,000 or so clones, approximately 90% of which are singletons. Together, the top ten hold 8% of the sample.

At the junction V is shortened by 6 bases and J by 6 bases; bases outside the gene matches: 9. CDR1 and CDR2 (MNHEY, SVGAGI) derive from the germline V gene. From its cysteine to its phenylalanine, the CDR3 spans 14 amino acids. Only the CDR3 DNA stays, 42 bases, in frame from base 1. The rearranged segments are TRBV6-5 and TRBJ1-2; TRBD1 lines up with 8 middle nucleotides. The sequence was obtained from a woman in her 40s in good health and CMV-seropositive. Sequencing was carried out using PBMCs. This receptor has the CDR3 CASRKGGRGHGYTF. Here is the DNA: TGTGCCAGCAGGAAGGGTGGCAGGGGGCATGGCTACACCTTC.